This T cell receptor beta chain emerged from a study of CD8 T cells in Susac syndrome. The sequenced target, TCR beta, came from blood CD8+ and CD4+ T cells. Negative isolation was used for CD8+ and CD4+ T cells and FACS enrichment for TEMRA cells. Random hexamers were used to reverse transcribe the RNA input (0.5 to 1 ug). Amplification of TCR beta CDR3 was carried out by immunoSEQ multiplex PCR, which covered 54 Vbeta and 13 Jbeta segments. TCRdb re-called the immunoSEQ multiplex PCR reads with MiXCR, one entry per CDR3 protein. The sample lists about 180,000 distinct CDR3 sequences; 90% to 97% were seen once. V gave up 3 bases and J gave up 10 bases; unmatched junction bases: 4. The CDR3 is 11 residues long. The V gene's germline CDR1 is DFQATT and CDR2 SNEGSKA (reference sequence).

This TCR came from a human donor with multiple sclerosis. The V call is TRBV20-1, the J call TRBJ2-3; TRBD2 agrees at 7 bases. Sequencing was performed on CD4+ T cells from PBMCs. The CDR3 nucleotides are TGCAGTGCTAGCCACCGGGGGGCGCAGTATTTT. Amino acid sequence: CSASHRGAQYF.